This T cell receptor (beta chain) was identified during a study of early T cells in non-severe SARS-CoV-2 infection. Study results and limitations: Private and CD4 specificities were missed by VDJdb matching, which favored anti-spike CD8 responses.

This CDR3 contains 13 residues. V lost 9 bases and J lost 0, with 9 bases in between. Per the germline V gene, CDR1 is KGHDR and CDR2 is SFDVKD. In TCRdb, the 5' RACE reads were re-called with MiXCR into one record per CDR3 protein. The data show some 35,000 distinct CDR3 sequences, just under 4% seen once. This clonotype has at least ten counts. Its antigen is not known. The TCR originated in an adult who was a healthcare worker with PCR-confirmed SARS-CoV-2 infection or an uninfected control (not recorded which). The V gene is TRBV24-1, the J gene TRBJ2-3; perhaps TRBD2 as D (5 bases). Sequenced sample: whole blood. This CDR3 reads CATSRTSTDTQYF. The CDR3 coding sequence is TGTGCCACCTCGAGGACTAGCACAGATACGCAGTATTTT.